This T cell receptor beta chain stems from a study of graft-versus-host responses after intestinal transplantation. Study at large: Tacrolimus plus steroids were given to all recipients for two to three years, preceded by anti-thymocyte globulin induction.

Only in-frame clones appear in the TCRdb table, and some are missing; sequencing was by immunoSEQ multiplex PCR. The profile shows approximately 49,000 clones, 95% of them singletons. Notes on the study in general: GvH clones appeared in recipient marrow, some first in ileum or blood. Association was observed between peak circulating GvH clone levels and early post-transplant HvG declines. High graft-versus-host to host-versus-graft T cell clonal ratios marked allografts of patients with graft-donor macrochimerism.

About this clone itself: Its matching antigen is unknown.

Per the germline V gene, CDR1 is SGDLS and CDR2 is YYNGEE. Deletions cut 0 bases from V and 3 bases from J, with 9 bases between. The CDR3 extends over 14 amino acids. The TCR was taken from a human donor who was the organ donor for an intestinal transplant. V and J are TRBV9 and TRBJ1-1; D not resolved. The material sequenced was unstimulated CD8+ T cells sorted from spleen or lymph node cells, taken before transplant. CDR3 region: CASSVGGYDTEAFF. DNA for the CDR3: TGTGCCAGCAGCGTAGGAGGGTACGACACTGAAGCTTTCTTT.